The rows below give T cell receptor beta chains drawn from one sample of a study of cytomegalovirus exposure and HLA in healthy donors. TCRdb's table, derived via immunoSEQ multiplex PCR, lists solely in-frame clones and lacks some. The data hold approximately 200,000 clones, with roughly four fifths observed a single time. The sample taken for sequencing was PBMCs. Receptors originate from a woman aged 25 to 39 in good health and CMV-seropositive. The CDR3 runs from the conserved cysteine through the conserved F or W. The listing skips clone size in some rows; elsewhere it reads once, few, many or a size class.

>TRBV6-1|TRBJ2-1|NA
CASHSGGSNNEQFF
>TRBV6-4|TRBJ2-7|NA
CASSDSRAPGEQYF
>TRBV9|TRBJ1-1|NA
CASSDLMRNTEAFF
>TRBV5-4|TRBJ1-1|many
CASSSRTGGAGWPEAFF
>TRBV7-9|TRBJ2-5|NA
CASSLGGEVQETQYF
>TRBV29-1|TRBJ1-1|NA
CSARQVWGEAFF
>TRBV6-6|TRBJ2-7|NA
CASSHPGQALYEQYF
>TRBV28|TRBJ1-1|NA
CASRPTRDGGAFF
>TRBV14|TRBJ2-3|NA
CASREDYTRPDTQYF
>TRBV27|TRBJ1-4|NA
CASSPSPATNEKLFF
>TRBV5-5|TRBJ2-2|NA
CASSSSTGELFF
>TRBV5-4|TRBJ2-1|NA
CASSQQGVVPKGREFF
>TRBV6-6|TRBJ1-4|NA
CASSYRVDGYEKLFF
>TRBV21-1|TRBJ2-7|NA
CANLTGGGGRTSYEQYF
>TRBV11-1|TRBJ2-7|few
CARVGVSGHPSYEQYF
>TRBV6-1|TRBJ2-7|NA
CASSLLSYEQYF
>TRBV29-1|TRBJ2-1|NA
CSVDPGVSVIYNEQFF
>TRBV19|TRBJ1-2|NA
CASNPTGLFGYTF
>TRBV6-6|TRBJ1-1|NA
CASSEPSTEAFF
>TRBV6-5|TRBJ2-1|few
CASSTDREGYNEQFF
>TRBV2|TRBJ1-2|NA
CASSPYDGGYTF
>TRBV14|TRBJ1-1|NA
CASSLRVLNTEAFF
>TRBV6-1|TRBJ1-5|once
CASSDDTGSGGQPQHF
>TRBV6-5|TRBJ1-1|NA
CASGGQGIITEAFF
>TRBV28|TRBJ2-3|NA
CASSWRGSTDTQYF
>TRBV9|TRBJ2-7|few
CASSVGGQGSREQYF
>TRBV4-1|TRBJ2-5|NA
CASSHLPGGQETQYF
>TRBV2|TRBJ1-1|NA
CASSALTGNTEAFF
>TRBV27|TRBJ2-7|NA
CASSPGTGGSEQYF
>TRBV5-8|TRBJ1-1|few
CASSFAENTEAFF
>TRBV27|TRBJ2-1|NA
CASSLSVTGRRGEQFF
>TRBV5-4|TRBJ2-7|NA
CASSGGTIGREGQYF
>TRBV28|TRBJ2-7|NA
CASRGGLYEQYF
>TRBV19|TRBJ1-2|NA
CASSISTGWQGARGYTF
>TRBV19|TRBJ2-7|once
CASSPSPGREQYF
>TRBV2|TRBJ2-5|NA
CASGITGQETQYF
>TRBV18|TRBJ2-7|NA
CASSPATGGYEQYF
>TRBV5-1|TRBJ1-1|NA
CASSAGTGFEGAFF
>TRBV27|TRBJ1-1|NA
CASRNLRGRTEAFF
>TRBV5-4|TRBJ2-1|NA
CASSLGGSNYNEQFF
>TRBV15|TRBJ2-6|few
CATSRDKSSGANVLTF
>TRBV19|TRBJ2-7|once
CASSFISSGRNEQYF
>TRBV9|TRBJ1-2|NA
CASSPGQGQPFYGYTF
>TRBV9|TRBJ2-1|NA
CASSVAGAGASHNYNEQFF
>TRBV28|TRBJ1-1|NA
CASSITTGGPGTEAFF
>TRBV19|TRBJ1-5|NA
CASSNPGQVDQPQHF
>TRBV7-7|TRBJ2-7|NA
CASSPLAGGDEQYF
>TRBV5-6|TRBJ2-3|NA
CASSLGTGVADTQYF
>TRBV5-1|TRBJ2-1|once
CASSLDGAPHYNEQFF
>TRBV2|TRBJ1-4|NA
CASSPPGGALGEKLFF
>TRBV15|TRBJ1-5|NA
CATSQRVTGGPINQPQHF
>TRBV2|TRBJ2-2|NA
CVRGPGELFF
>TRBV7-8|TRBJ1-4|few
CASSFSALQGEKLFF
>TRBV5-1|TRBJ2-2|NA
CASSLRDSGTGELFF
>TRBV28|TRBJ1-1|NA
CASSFLGGGNTEAFF
>TRBV27|TRBJ2-7|few
CASSFLYEQYF